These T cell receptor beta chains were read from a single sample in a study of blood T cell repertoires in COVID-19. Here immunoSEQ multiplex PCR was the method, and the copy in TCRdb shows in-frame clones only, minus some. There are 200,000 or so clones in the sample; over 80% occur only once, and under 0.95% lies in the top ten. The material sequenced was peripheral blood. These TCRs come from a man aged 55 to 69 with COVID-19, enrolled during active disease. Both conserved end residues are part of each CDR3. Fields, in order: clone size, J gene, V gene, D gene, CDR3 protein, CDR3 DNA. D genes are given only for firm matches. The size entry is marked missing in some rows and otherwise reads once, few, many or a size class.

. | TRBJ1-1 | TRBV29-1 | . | CSVAMNTEAFF | TGCAGCGTTGCCATGAACACTGAAGCTTTCTTT
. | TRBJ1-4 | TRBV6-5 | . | CASSSRGPSLNEKLFF | TGTGCCAGCAGTTCCAGGGGACCTTCCCTTAATGAAAAACTGTTTTTT
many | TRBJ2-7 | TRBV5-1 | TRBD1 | CASSPRQGRSYEQYF | TGCGCCAGCAGCCCAAGACAGGGGAGGTCCTACGAGCAGTACTTC
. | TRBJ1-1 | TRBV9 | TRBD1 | CASSSHRGVTEAFF | TGTGCCAGCAGCTCTCACAGGGGGGTCACTGAAGCTTTCTTT
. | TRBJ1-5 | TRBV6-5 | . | CASSQREAGQPQHF | TGTGCCAGCAGTCAACGGGAAGCTGGGCAGCCCCAGCATTTT
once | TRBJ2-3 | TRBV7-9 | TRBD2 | CASSLDWDASGRKDTQYF | TGTGCCAGCAGCTTAGATTGGGACGCTAGCGGGAGAAAAGATACGCAGTATTTT
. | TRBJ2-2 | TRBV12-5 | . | CASGLGQVNTGELFF | TGTGCTAGTGGTTTGGGACAGGTGAACACCGGGGAGCTGTTTTTT
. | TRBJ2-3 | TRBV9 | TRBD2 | CASSVEVTSGRYKQYF | TGTGCCAGCAGCGTAGAGGTGACTAGCGGGAGGTATAAGCAGTATTTT
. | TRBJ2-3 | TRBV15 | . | CATSRDRGMTDTQYF | TGTGCCACCAGCAGAGACCGGGGGATGACAGATACGCAGTATTTT
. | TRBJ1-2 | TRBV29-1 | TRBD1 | CSVAGQTLRGYTF | TGCAGCGTTGCGGGACAGACTTTAAGGGGCTACACCTTC
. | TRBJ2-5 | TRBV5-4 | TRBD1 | CASSLEGARETQYF | TGTGCCAGCAGCTTGGAGGGGGCCCGTGAGACCCAGTACTTC
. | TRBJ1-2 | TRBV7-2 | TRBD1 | CASSLGGQSNYGYTF | TGTGCCAGCAGCCTAGGGGGACAGTCTAACTATGGCTACACCTTC
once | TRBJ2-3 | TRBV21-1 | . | CASSKGGRQGASGTDTQYF | TGTGCCAGCAGCAAAGGGGGGAGACAGGGGGCGAGCGGCACAGATACGCAGTATTTT
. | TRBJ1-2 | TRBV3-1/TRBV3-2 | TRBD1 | CASSRISTGSGYTF | TGTGCCAGCAGCCGCATCTCGACAGGGAGCGGCTACACCTTC
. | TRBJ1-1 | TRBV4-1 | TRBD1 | CASSQLTGETEAFF | TGCGCCAGCAGCCAACTGACAGGGGAAACTGAAGCTTTCTTT
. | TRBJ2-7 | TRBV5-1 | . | CASRPGAPSYEQYF | TGCGCCAGCAGACCAGGGGCCCCATCCTACGAGCAGTACTTC